This T cell receptor beta chain was profiled in a study of cytomegalovirus exposure and HLA in healthy donors. Researchers ran the PCR with 60 Vbeta and 13 Jbeta primers. Repertoires were generated with immunoSEQ multiplex PCR, while TCRdb's copy carries only in-frame clones and drops some. The sample has about 96,000 clones; approximately 72% are singletons. Deletions cut 2 bases from V and 2 bases from J, with 6 bases between. Germline CDR1 is MNHNS and CDR2 is SASEGT. The CDR3 extends over 13 amino acids. The TCR comes from a female donor in good health and CMV-seropositive. The sample consisted of PBMCs. This sequence joins TRBV6-1 and TRBJ1-1; D is unclear. The CDR3 is CASSERENTEAFF. The CDR3, as DNA: TGTGCCAGCAGTGAACGAGAAAACACTGAAGCTTTCTTT.